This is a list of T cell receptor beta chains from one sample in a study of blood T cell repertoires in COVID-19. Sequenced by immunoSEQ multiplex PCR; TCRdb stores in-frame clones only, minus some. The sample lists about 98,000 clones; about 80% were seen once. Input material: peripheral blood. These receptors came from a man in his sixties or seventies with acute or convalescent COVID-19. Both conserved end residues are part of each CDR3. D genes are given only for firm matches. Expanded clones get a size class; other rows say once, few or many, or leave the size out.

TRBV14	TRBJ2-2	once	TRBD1	CASSPRTGGSTGELFF	TGTGCCAGCAGCCCCCGGACAGGGGGATCGACCGGGGAGCTGTTTTTT
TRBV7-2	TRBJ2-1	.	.	CASSLESSYNEQFF	TGTGCCAGCAGCTTAGAGAGCTCCTACAATGAGCAGTTCTTC
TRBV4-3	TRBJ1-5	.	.	CASSQDSSGGFRNQPQHF	TGCGCCAGCAGCCAAGATTCTTCCGGGGGGTTCCGGAATCAGCCCCAGCATTTT
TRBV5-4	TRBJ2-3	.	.	CASSSEAGIMDTQYF	TGTGCCAGCAGCTCGGAAGCAGGGATTATGGATACGCAGTATTTT
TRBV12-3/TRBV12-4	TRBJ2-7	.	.	CASSRGAYEQYF	TGTGCCAGCAGCCGCGGGGCCTACGAGCAGTACTTC
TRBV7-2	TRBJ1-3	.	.	CASSLSPSVGLSGNTIYF	TGTGCCAGCAGCTTATCTCCAAGTGTGGGGCTTTCTGGAAACACCATATATTTT
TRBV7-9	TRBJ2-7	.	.	CASSLGTPDYREQYF	TGTGCCAGCAGCTTAGGGACCCCGGACTACCGCGAGCAGTACTTC
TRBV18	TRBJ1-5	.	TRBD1	CASSRQGSDQPQHF	TGTGCCAGCTCAAGACAGGGTTCTGATCAGCCCCAGCATTTT
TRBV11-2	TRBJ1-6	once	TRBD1	CASSLEGTGTSPLHF	TGTGCCAGCAGCTTAGAGGGGACAGGGACTTCACCCCTCCACTTT
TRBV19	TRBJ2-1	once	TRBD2	CASSIGLAGYNEQFF	TGTGCCAGTAGTATAGGACTAGCGGGGTACAATGAGCAGTTCTTC
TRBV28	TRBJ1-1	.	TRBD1	CASSLWAGGLTEAFF	TGTGCCAGCAGTTTATGGGCAGGGGGTTTGACTGAAGCTTTCTTT
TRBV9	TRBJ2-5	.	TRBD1	CASSEGRGIQETQYF	TGTGCCAGCAGCGAAGGCAGGGGGATCCAAGAGACCCAGTACTTC
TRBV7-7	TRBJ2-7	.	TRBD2	CASSLAGCSGGYYEQYF	TGTGCTAGCAGCTTAGCAGGATGCTCCGGGGGGTACTACGAGCAGTACTTC
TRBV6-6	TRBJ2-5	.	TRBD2	CASSPGGQETQYF	TGTGCCAGCAGTCCGGGAGGGCAAGAGACCCAGTACTTC
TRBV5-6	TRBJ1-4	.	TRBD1	CASSMDRALNEKLFF	TGTGCCAGCAGCATGGACAGGGCCCTTAATGAAAAACTGTTTTTT
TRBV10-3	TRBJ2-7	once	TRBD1	CAISERDSYEQYF	TGTGCCATCAGTGAGAGGGACAGTTACGAGCAGTACTTC
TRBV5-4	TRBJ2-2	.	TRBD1	CASSDSLTGGGTGELFF	TGTGCCAGCAGCGACTCCTTGACAGGGGGGGGCACCGGGGAGCTGTTTTTT
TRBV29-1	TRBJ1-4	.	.	CSGSGSTNEKLFF	TGCAGCGGCTCAGGGTCAACTAATGAAAAACTGTTTTTT
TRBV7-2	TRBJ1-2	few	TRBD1	CASSRPDRGPLSYGYTF	TGTGCCAGCAGCCGCCCTGACAGGGGGCCGTTGAGCTATGGCTACACCTTC
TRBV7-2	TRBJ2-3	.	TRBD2	CASSHSSGPPDTQYF	TGTGCCAGCAGCCATTCTAGCGGACCCCCAGATACGCAGTATTTT
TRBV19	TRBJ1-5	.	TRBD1	CASSWQGDNQPQHF	TGTGCCAGTAGTTGGCAGGGGGACAATCAGCCCCAGCATTTT
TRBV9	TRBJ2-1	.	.	CASSVGASEQFF	TGTGCCAGCAGCGTAGGTGCCAGTGAGCAGTTCTTC
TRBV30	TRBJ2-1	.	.	CAGTGGFTGLAGFSSYNEQFF	TGTGCCGGGACAGGGGGCTTCACGGGACTAGCGGGTTTCAGCTCCTACAATGAGCAGTTCTTC
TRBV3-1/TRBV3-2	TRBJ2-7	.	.	CASRTRGNNEQYF	TGTGCCAGCAGGACGCGAGGAAACAACGAGCAGTACTTC
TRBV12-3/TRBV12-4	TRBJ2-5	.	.	CASSPGPETQYF	TGTGCCAGCAGTCCAGGTCCGGAGACCCAGTACTTC
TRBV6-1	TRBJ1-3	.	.	CASSENRGNTIYF	TGTGCCAGCAGTGAGAACAGGGGAAACACCATATATTTT
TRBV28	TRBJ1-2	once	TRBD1	CASSFIGPRGQGYGYTF	TGTGCCAGCAGTTTTATAGGTCCCCGGGGACAGGGGTATGGCTACACCTTC
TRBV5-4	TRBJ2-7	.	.	CASSQRGSTYEQYF	TGTGCCAGCAGCCAGAGGGGGTCGACCTACGAGCAGTACTTC
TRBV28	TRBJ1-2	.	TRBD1	CASSDRVYGYTF	TGTGCCAGCTCGGACAGGGTCTATGGCTACACCTTC
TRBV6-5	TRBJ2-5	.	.	CASSYSRETQYF	TGTGCCAGCAGTTACTCCAGGGAGACCCAGTACTTC
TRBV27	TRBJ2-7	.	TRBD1	CASSRYRDRDYEQYF	TGTGCCAGCAGTCGTTACCGGGACAGGGACTACGAGCAGTACTTC
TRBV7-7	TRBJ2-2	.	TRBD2	CASSDGRVNTGELFF	TGTGCTAGCAGTGACGGGAGGGTGAACACCGGGGAGCTGTTTTTT
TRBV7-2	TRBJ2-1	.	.	CASSFGRNEQFF	TGTGCCAGCAGCTTTGGTCGGAATGAGCAGTTCTTC
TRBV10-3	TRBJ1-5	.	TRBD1	CAISQTGDQPQHF	TGTGCCATCAGTCAGACAGGGGATCAGCCCCAGCATTTT
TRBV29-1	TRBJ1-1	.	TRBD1	CSVPDRVDTEAFF	TGCAGCGTTCCGGACAGGGTTGACACTGAAGCTTTCTTT
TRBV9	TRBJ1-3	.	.	CASSVGGLYGNTIYF	TGTGCCAGCAGCGTGGGGGGGCTCTATGGAAACACCATATATTTT
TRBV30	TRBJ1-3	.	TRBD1	CAAAQGGGNTIYF	TGTGCCGCAGCCCAGGGGGGAGGAAACACCATATATTTT
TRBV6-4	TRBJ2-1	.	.	CASSAQGNSYNEQFF	TGTGCCAGCAGCGCACAGGGAAATAGCTACAATGAGCAGTTCTTC
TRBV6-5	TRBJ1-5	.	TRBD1	CASSLQGADQPQHF	TGTGCCAGCAGCTTACAGGGGGCGGATCAGCCCCAGCATTTT
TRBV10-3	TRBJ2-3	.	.	CAISERGSTDTQYF	TGTGCCATCAGTGAAAGGGGCAGCACAGATACGCAGTATTTT
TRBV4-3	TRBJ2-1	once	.	CASSQELTGAIYNEQFF	TGCGCCAGCAGCCAAGAGTTGACGGGAGCCATCTACAATGAGCAGTTCTTC
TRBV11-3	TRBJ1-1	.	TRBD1	CASSSGQGAFF	TGTGCCAGCAGCTCCGGACAGGGCGCTTTCTTT